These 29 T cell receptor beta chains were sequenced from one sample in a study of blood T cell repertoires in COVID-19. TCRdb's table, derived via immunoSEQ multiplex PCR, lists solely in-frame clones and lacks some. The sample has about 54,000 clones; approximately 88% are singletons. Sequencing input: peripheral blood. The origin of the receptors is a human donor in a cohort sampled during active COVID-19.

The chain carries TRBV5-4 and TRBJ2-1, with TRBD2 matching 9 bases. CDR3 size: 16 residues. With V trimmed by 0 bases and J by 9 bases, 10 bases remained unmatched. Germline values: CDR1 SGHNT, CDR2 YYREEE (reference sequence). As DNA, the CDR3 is TGTGCCAGCAGCTTGGGCGGGAGCGGGGGGTTGGGTGAGCAGTTCTTC. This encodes CASSLGGSGGLGEQFF.

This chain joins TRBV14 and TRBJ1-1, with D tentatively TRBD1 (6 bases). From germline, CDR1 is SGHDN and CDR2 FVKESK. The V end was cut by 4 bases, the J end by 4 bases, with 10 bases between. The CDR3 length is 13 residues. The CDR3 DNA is TGTGCCAGCAGCCCTCAGGGGACCACTGAAGCTTTCTTT. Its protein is CASSPQGTTEAFF. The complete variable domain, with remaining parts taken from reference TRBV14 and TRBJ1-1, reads EAGVTQFPSHSVIEKGQTVTLRCDPISGHDNLYWYRRVMGKEIKFLLHFVKESKQDESGMPNNRFLAERTGGTYSTLKVQPAELEDSGVYFCASSPQGTTEAFFGQGTRLTVV.

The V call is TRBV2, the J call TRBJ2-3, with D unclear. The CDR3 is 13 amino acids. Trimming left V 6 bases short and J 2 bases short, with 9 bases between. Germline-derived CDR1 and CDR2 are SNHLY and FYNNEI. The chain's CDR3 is CASSRRFTDTQYF. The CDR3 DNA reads TGTGCCAGCAGCCGGCGGTTCACAGATACGCAGTATTTT.

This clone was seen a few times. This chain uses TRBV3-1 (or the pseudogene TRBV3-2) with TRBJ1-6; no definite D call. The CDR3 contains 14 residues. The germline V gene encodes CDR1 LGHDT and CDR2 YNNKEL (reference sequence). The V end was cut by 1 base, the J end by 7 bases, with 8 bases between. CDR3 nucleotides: TGTGCCAGCAGCCAAGGAGCCCGAAATTCACCCCTCCACTTT. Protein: CASSQGARNSPLHF.

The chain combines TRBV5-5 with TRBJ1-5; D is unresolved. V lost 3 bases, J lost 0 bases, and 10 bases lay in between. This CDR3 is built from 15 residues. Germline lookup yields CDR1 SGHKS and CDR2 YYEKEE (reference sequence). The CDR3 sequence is CASSSGFYSNQPQHF. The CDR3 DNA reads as TGTGCCAGCAGCTCGGGGTTCTATAGCAATCAGCCCCAGCATTTT.

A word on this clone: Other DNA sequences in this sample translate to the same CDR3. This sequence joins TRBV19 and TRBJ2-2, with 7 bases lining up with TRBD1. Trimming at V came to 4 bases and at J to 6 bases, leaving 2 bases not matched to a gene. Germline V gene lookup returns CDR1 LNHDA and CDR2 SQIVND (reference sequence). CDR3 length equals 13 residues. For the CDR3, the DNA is TGTGCCAGTAGTAGGACAGGACCCGGGGAGCTGTTTTTT. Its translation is CASSRTGPGELFF.

The CDR3 reads CASSILLNTEAFF. The CDR3 region has the DNA TGTGCCAGCAGTATCCTTCTGAACACTGAAGCTTTCTTT. The rearrangement joins TRBV27 to TRBJ1-1; D unclear. V gave up 5 bases and J gave up 0 bases, with 7 bases separating them. This CDR3 has 13 residues. Germline V CDR1 and CDR2: MNHEY, SMNVEV (reference sequence).

The CDR3 DNA reads as TGTGCCAGCAGCCAGAGCTACGAGCAGTACTTC. It specifies CASSQSYEQYF. This chain joins TRBV6-2 or TRBV6-3 and TRBJ2-7, with D unclear. The V gene's germline CDR1 is MNHEY and CDR2 SVGEGT. V dropped 6 bases and J dropped 3 bases, with 6 bases sitting between them. This CDR3 comprises 11 residues.

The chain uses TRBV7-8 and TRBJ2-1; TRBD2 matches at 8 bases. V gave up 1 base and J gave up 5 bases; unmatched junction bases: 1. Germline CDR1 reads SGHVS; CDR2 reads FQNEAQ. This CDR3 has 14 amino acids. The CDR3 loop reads CASSLVAGNNEQFF. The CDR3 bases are TGTGCCAGCAGCTTAGTAGCGGGGAACAATGAGCAGTTCTTC.

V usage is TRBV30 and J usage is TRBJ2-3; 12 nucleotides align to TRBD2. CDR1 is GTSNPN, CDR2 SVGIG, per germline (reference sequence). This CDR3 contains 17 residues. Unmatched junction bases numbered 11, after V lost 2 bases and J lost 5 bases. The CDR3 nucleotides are TGTGCCTGGAGTACCTCCGGACTAGCGGGAAAGGGAGATACGCAGTATTTT. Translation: CAWSTSGLAGKGDTQYF.

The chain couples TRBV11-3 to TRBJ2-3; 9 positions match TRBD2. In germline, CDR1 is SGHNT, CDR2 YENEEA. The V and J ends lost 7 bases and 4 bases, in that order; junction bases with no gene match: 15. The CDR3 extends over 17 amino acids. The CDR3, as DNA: TGTGCCAGCACCTCTAACCAGGCGGGAGGGCCAGCAGATACGCAGTATTTT. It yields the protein CASTSNQAGGPADTQYF.

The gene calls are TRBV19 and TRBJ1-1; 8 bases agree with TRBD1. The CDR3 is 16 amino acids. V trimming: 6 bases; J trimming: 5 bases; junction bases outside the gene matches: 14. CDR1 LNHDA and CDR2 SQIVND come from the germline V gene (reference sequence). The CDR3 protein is CASSPPRGTGRTEAFF. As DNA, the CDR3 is TGTGCCAGTAGCCCCCCACGGGGGACAGGTCGAACTGAAGCTTTCTTT.

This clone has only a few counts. The CDR3 sequence: CASSLGSPPGQGGGYTF. Here the CDR3 DNA reads TGTGCCAGCAGCTTAGGGAGCCCGCCGGGACAGGGTGGCGGCTACACCTTC. The chain employs TRBV7-9 and TRBJ1-2, with 9 nucleotides matching TRBD1. The germline V gene has CDR1 SEHNR and CDR2 FQNEAQ (reference sequence). The V gene end was trimmed by 1 base and the J gene end by 8 bases; junction bases not matched to a gene: 14. This CDR3 is 17 amino acids long.

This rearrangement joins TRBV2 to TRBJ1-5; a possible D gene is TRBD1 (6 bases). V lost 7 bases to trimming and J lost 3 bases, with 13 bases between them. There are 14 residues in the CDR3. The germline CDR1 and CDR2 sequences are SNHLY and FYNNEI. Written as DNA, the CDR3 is TGTGCCAGCAAACAGGGATGGGTCAATCAGCCCCAGCATTTT. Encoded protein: CASKQGWVNQPQHF.

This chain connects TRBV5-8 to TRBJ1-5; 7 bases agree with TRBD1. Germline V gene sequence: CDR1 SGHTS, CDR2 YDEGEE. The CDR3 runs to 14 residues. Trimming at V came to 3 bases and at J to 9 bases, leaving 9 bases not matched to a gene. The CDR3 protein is CASSSDRAQGPQHF. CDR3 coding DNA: TGTGCCAGCAGCTCAGACAGGGCCCAGGGGCCCCAGCATTTT.

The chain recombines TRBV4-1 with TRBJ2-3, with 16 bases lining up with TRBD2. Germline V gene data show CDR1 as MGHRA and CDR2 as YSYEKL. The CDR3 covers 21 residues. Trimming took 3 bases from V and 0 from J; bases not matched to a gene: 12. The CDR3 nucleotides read TGCGCCAGCAGCCACCACCAAGGTGGGACTAGCGGGGGGGCCAGCACAGATACGCAGTATTTT. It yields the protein CASSHHQGGTSGGASTDTQYF.

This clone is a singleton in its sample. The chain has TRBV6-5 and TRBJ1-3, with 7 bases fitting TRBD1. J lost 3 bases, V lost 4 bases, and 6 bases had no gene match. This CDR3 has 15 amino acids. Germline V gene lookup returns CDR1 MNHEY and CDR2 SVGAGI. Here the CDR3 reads CASSLTGPIGNTIYF. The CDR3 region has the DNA TGTGCCAGCAGTTTGACAGGGCCCATTGGAAACACCATATATTTT.

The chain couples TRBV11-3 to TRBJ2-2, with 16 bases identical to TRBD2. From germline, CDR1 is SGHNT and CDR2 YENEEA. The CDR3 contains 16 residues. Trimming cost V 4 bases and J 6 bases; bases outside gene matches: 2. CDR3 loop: CASSWGLAGGPGELFF. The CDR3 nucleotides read TGTGCCAGCAGCTGGGGACTAGCGGGGGGGCCCGGGGAGCTGTTTTTT.

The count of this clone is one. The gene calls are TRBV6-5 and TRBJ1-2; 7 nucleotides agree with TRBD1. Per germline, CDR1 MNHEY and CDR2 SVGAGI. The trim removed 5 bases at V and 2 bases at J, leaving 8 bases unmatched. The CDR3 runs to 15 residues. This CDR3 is CASSRKTGLNYGYTF. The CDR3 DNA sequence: TGTGCCAGCAGTCGCAAGACAGGGCTAAACTATGGCTACACCTTC.

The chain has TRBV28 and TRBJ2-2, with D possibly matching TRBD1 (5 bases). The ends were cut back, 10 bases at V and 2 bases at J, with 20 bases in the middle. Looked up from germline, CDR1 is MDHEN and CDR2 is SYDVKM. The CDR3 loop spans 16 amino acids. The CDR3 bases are TGTGCCACCGGACCGGCAGGGCAGGTTAACACCGGGGAGCTGTTTTTT. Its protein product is CATGPAGQVNTGELFF.

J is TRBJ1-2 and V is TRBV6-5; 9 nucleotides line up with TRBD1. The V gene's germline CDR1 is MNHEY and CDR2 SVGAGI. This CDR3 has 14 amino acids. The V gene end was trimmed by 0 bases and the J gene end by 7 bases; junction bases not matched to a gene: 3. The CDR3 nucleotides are TGTGCCAGCAGTTACTCCCGGGACAGGGTTGGCTACACCTTC. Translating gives CASSYSRDRVGYTF.

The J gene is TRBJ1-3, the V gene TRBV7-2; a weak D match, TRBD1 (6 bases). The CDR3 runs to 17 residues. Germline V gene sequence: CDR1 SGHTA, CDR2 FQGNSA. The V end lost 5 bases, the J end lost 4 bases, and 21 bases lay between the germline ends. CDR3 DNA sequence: TGTGCCAGCAGCCCCCGCACTGGGGGCGGAAGAGGAAACACCATATATTTT. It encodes CASSPRTGGGRGNTIYF.

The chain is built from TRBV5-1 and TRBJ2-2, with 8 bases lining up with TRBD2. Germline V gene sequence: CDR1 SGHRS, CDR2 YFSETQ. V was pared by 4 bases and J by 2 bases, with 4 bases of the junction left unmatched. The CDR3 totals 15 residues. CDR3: CASSGTSGNTGELFF. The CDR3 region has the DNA TGCGCCAGCAGCGGAACTAGCGGAAACACCGGGGAGCTGTTTTTT.

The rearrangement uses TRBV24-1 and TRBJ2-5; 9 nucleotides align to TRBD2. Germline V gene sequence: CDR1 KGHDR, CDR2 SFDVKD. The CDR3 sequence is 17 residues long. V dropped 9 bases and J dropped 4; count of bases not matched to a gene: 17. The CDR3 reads CATRRGSGGLNGETQYF. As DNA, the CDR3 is TGTGCCACCCGAAGGGGTAGCGGGGGACTAAACGGAGAGACCCAGTACTTC.

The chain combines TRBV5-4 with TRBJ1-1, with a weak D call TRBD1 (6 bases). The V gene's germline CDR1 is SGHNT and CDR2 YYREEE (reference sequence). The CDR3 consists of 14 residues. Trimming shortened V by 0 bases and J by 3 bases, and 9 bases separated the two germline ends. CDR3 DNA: TGTGCCAGCAGCTTGGAAGACAGGTACACTGAAGCTTTCTTT. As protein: CASSLEDRYTEAFF.

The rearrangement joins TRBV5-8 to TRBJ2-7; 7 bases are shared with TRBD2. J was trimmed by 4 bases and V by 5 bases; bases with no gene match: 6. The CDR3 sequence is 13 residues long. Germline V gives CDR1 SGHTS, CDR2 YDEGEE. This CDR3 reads CASRRTGGYEQYF. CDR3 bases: TGTGCCAGCAGGCGGACGGGGGGTTACGAGCAGTACTTC.

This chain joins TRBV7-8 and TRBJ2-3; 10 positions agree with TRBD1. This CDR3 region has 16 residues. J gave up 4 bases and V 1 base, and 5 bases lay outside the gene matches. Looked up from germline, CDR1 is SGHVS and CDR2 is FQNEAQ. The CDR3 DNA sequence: TGTGCCAGCAGCTTAGGACAGGGGGCAGTTTCAGATACGCAGTATTTT. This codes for CASSLGQGAVSDTQYF.

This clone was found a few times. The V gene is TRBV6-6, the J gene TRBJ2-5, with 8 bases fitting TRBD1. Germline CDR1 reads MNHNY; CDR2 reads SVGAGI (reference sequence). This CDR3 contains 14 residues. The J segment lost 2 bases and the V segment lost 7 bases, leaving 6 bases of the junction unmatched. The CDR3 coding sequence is TGTGCCAGCACTCGGACAGGGAGGCAAGAGACCCAGTACTTC. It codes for CASTRTGRQETQYF.

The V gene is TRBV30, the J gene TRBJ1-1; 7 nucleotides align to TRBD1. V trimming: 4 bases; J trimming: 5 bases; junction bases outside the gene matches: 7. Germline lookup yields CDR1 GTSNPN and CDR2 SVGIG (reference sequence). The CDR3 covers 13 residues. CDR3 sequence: CAWNRGSWTEAFF. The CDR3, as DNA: TGTGCCTGGAACAGGGGTTCGTGGACTGAAGCTTTCTTT.